Here is one T cell receptor beta chain with its context. The antigen is unknown. The method was immunoSEQ multiplex PCR; TCRdb's version includes in-frame clones alone and lacks a portion of them. This table has around 1.5 million clones, 95% to 99% appearing once. The sample originates from a study of shared clonotypes between healthy human individuals. Overall study results and limits: In general, naive subsets displayed greater estimated richness than memory subsets did.

The germline V gene has CDR1 MRHNA and CDR2 SNTAGT. This CDR3 spans 13 amino acids. V lost 6 bases, J lost 6 bases, and 12 bases lay in between. Sequencing was carried out using naive CD4+ T cells sorted from blood. Subset meaning: CD45RA+ positively selected. The source is a man in his thirties or forties in good health. V and J are TRBV6-4 and TRBJ1-5; weak D call: TRBD1 (5 bases). The CDR3 sequence is CASSDSPGQPQHF. CDR3 nucleotides: TGTGCCAGCAGCGACAGTCCAGGTCAGCCCCAGCATTTT.